This TCR beta chain was sequenced in a study of PD-1 blockade in classical Hodgkin lymphoma. The table came from immunoSEQ multiplex PCR; TCRdb's copy has only in-frame clones and leaves some out. The table includes 15,000 to 20,000 clones, more than 65% detected once. Details on this clone: Antigen specificity is unknown.

V lost 4 bases to trimming and J lost 7 bases, with 8 bases between them. CDR1 is MNHEY, CDR2 SVGAGI, per germline. The CDR3 sequence is 11 residues long. General study results and limits: Newly diagnosed patients were reported to start with lower TCR diversity than healthy donors. Patients were excluded if nivolumab began under 1 year after ASCT (the autologous transplant).

The sample's time point: cycle 4 day 1 (C4D1), after 5 to 7 weeks of nivolumab. Each of the patients experienced relapse following autologous stem cell transplantation, and their brentuximab vedotin exposure differed. Source: peripheral blood mononuclear cells (PBMCs), taken before the fourth cycle of nivolumab. The TCR sequence derives from a human donor with classical Hodgkin lymphoma. This chain links TRBV6-5 with TRBJ2-7; D gene uncertain. The CDR3 loop reads CASSSFMEQYF. Written as DNA, the CDR3 is TGTGCCAGCAGTTCATTCATGGAGCAGTACTTC.